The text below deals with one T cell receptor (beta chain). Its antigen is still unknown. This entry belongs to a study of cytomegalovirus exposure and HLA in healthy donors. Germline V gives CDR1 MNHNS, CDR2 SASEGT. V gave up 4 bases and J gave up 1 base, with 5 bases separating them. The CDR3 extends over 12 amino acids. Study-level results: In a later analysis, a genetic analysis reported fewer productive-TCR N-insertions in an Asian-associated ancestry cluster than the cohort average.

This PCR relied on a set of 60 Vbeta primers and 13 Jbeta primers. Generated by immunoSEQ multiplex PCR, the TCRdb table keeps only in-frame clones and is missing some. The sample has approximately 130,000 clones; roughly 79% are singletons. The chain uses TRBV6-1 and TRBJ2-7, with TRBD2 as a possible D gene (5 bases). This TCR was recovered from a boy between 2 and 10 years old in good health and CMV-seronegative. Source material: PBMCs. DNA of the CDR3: TGTGCCAGCAGTGCGGGATCCTACGAGCAGTACTTC. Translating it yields CASSAGSYEQYF.